This T cell receptor (beta chain) came from a study of T cells after yellow fever vaccination. Across the study: SMART-Seq v4 Ultra Low Input prepared libraries from low-cell fractions.

The CDR3 is 15 amino acids. Germline CDR1 reads ENHRY; CDR2 reads SYGVKD. The germline V and J ends were trimmed by 8 bases and 9 bases, with 20 bases remaining between them. One entry per CDR3 protein, called by TCRdb with MiXCR from the 5' RACE reads. This sample yields about 150,000 distinct CDR3 sequences, of which 6.2% are seen a single time; 2.9% belongs to the top ten. This clonotype was seen repeatedly, ten times or more. The TCR comes from a man younger than 35 who received the YFV17D yellow fever vaccine. The chain recombines TRBV10-3 with TRBJ1-6; D not resolved. Sequenced material: CD4+ T cells sorted from PBMCs, taken on the day of the first yellow fever vaccination. CDR3 in amino acids: CAISKGPAIGSPLHF. DNA of the CDR3: TGTGCCATCTCCAAGGGCCCGGCCATCGGTTCACCCCTCCACTTT.